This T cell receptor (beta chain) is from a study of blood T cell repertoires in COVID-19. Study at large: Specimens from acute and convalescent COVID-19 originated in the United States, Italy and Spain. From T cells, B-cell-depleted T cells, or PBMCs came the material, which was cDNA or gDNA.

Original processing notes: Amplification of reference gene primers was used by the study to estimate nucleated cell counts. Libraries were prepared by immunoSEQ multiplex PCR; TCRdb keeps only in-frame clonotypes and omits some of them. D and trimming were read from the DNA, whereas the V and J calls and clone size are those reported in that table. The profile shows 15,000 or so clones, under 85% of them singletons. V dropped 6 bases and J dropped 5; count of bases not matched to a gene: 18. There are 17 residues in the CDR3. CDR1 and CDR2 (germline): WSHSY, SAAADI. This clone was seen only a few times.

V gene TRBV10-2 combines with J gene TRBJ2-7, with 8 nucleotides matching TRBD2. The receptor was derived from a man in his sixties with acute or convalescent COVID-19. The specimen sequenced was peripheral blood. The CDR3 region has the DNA TGCGCCAGCAGCCAACCGTCTATCAGCGGGAGAGCGGACGAGCAGTACTTC. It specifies CASSQPSISGRADEQYF.